Following are 32 T cell receptor beta chains from one sample sequenced in a study of T-cell memory formation after mild COVID-19. TCRdb redid the calling of the 5' RACE reads with MiXCR, one entry per CDR3 protein. The table records roughly 340,000 distinct CDR3 sequences, 15% to 20% of them present only once. The material sequenced was PBMCs or a T cell subset sorted from them (not recorded which). The receptors originated from a man aged 18 to 29 who had mild COVID-19 (a few samples of this study predate the infection). Cell type and time point are not known.

The V gene is TRBV7-6, the J gene TRBJ2-1; D is perhaps TRBD2 (6 bases). The CDR3 is 16 residues long. Germline V gene data show CDR1 as SGHVS and CDR2 as FNYEAQ. Trimming pared 0 bases from V and 0 bases from J, leaving 9 bases between. The DNA of the CDR3 is TGTGCCAGCAGCTTAGCATACGGGGGCTCCTACAATGAGCAGTTCTTC. Translating it yields CASSLAYGGSYNEQFF.

The genes are TRBV4-1 and TRBJ1-3; D gene ambiguous. CDR3 length: 13 residues. Looked up from germline, CDR1 is MGHRA and CDR2 is YSYEKL. The V and J ends lost 4 bases and 4 bases respectively, with 8 bases between them. DNA of the CDR3: TGCGCCAGCAGCCTGGACTTCGGAAACACCATATATTTT. Translation: CASSLDFGNTIYF.

The chain combines TRBV4-2 with TRBJ2-1; D might be TRBD1 (5 bases). V was trimmed by 3 bases and J by 2 bases, leaving 17 bases between them. The CDR3 spans 17 residues. Germline V lookup: CDR1 LGHNA, CDR2 YNFKEQ. The CDR3 DNA reads TGTGCCAGCAGCCAGCTCGGTGGGGCAGGCCCCTACAATGAGCAGTTCTTC. This translates into CASSQLGGAGPYNEQFF.

The chain carries TRBV12-3 or TRBV12-4 and TRBJ2-3, with D possibly TRBD1 on 5 matching bases. The CDR3 is 16 amino acids. V dropped 5 bases and J dropped 1 base, with 16 bases sitting between them. CDR3 amino acids: CASSKRQGAGTDTQYF. In DNA, the CDR3 is TGTGCCAGCAGTAAGAGGCAGGGCGCTGGCACAGATACGCAGTATTTT.

V usage is TRBV6-2 or TRBV6-3 and J usage is TRBJ1-4; D is ambiguous. CDR3 size: 13 residues. The V gene lost 5 bases and the J gene lost 6 bases, with 10 bases spanning the gap. From germline, CDR1 is MNHEY and CDR2 SVGEGT. In DNA form, the CDR3 reads TGTGCCAGCAGTATCGACGCTTATGAAAAACTGTTTTTT. This codes for CASSIDAYEKLFF.

V and J are TRBV6-5 and TRBJ2-5, with 7 bases lining up with TRBD2. CDR3 size: 15 residues. The germline V gene has CDR1 MNHEY and CDR2 SVGAGI. The V segment lost 0 bases and the J segment 2 bases; nucleotides outside the gene matches: 3. This chain's CDR3 is CASSYSGLTQETQYF. In nucleotides, the CDR3 is TGTGCCAGCAGTTACTCGGGACTAACTCAAGAGACCCAGTACTTC.

The CDR3 spells CSAGQPNTEAFF. The DNA for the CDR3 is TGCAGTGCTGGACAGCCGAACACTGAAGCTTTCTTT. The rearrangement links TRBV20-1 to TRBJ1-1; TRBD1 might be the D (6 bases). CDR1 DFQATT and CDR2 SNEGSKA come from the germline V gene (reference sequence). This CDR3 is built from 12 residues. Trimming took 5 bases from V and 1 from J, leaving 8 bases between them.

The gene calls are TRBV6-5 and TRBJ2-3; TRBD2 agrees at 7 bases. CDR3 size: 15 residues. Trimming removed 2 bases from V and 2 bases from J; junction bases left unmatched: 4. Germline CDR1 MNHEY, CDR2 SVGAGI. CDR3 sequence: CASSYVGGTTDTQYF. In DNA form, the CDR3 reads TGTGCCAGCAGTTACGTGGGGGGGACCACAGATACGCAGTATTTT.

V usage is TRBV3-1 and J usage is TRBJ2-7, with D unresolved. This CDR3 is built from 13 residues. V was clipped by 0 bases and J by 4 bases, with 7 bases between them. From germline, CDR1 is LGHDT and CDR2 YNNKEL (reference sequence). The CDR3 DNA follows: TGTGCCAGCAGCCAAGATGGTACTTACGAGCAGTACTTC. This gives the protein CASSQDGTYEQYF.

This clonotype was counted between two and nine times. V is TRBV29-1 and J is TRBJ2-1; TRBD1 aligns across 7 bases. The ends lost 3 bases at V and 5 bases at J; junction bases unmatched: 7. The CDR3 runs 14 residues. Germline V gene data show CDR1 as SQVTM and CDR2 as ANQGSEA. CDR3 region: CSVEYRGVDNEQFF. DNA of the CDR3: TGCAGCGTTGAGTACAGGGGAGTTGACAATGAGCAGTTCTTC.

This clonotype was seen a handful of times. The V and J genes are TRBV6-5 and TRBJ2-6, with D uncertain. Germline V gives CDR1 MNHEY, CDR2 SVGAGI. The CDR3 extends over 15 amino acids. V lost 2 bases and J lost 0, with 5 bases in between. The CDR3 nucleotides are TGTGCCAGCAGTTACCAACGCTCTGGGGCCAACGTCCTGACTTTC. Its protein is CASSYQRSGANVLTF.

This chain uses TRBV6-5 with TRBJ2-1; D is perhaps TRBD2 (6 bases). The CDR3 loop spans 15 amino acids. The V gene's germline CDR1 is MNHEY and CDR2 SVGAGI. Trimming left V 5 bases short and J 0 bases short, with 11 bases between. The CDR3 DNA follows: TGTGCCAGCAGTCAGATGGAGGGCTCCTACAATGAGCAGTTCTTC. Translating gives CASSQMEGSYNEQFF.

This CDR3 reads CASSPSGQGADTQYF. In DNA form, the CDR3 reads TGTGCCAGCTCACCATCCGGACAGGGTGCGGATACGCAGTATTTT. The J gene is TRBJ2-3, the V gene TRBV18; 8 bases line up with TRBD1. The CDR3 runs 15 residues. The junction had 7 bases not matched to a gene; V was cut back by 2 bases and J by 6 bases. Germline V gene lookup returns CDR1 KGHSH and CDR2 LQKENI.

This clonotype has a handful of counts. J is TRBJ1-2 and V is TRBV20-1; no firm D call. The CDR3 is 12 residues long. Trimming took off 1 base at V and 8 bases at J, with 11 bases between the two ends. Germline V lookup: CDR1 DFQATT, CDR2 SNEGSKA (reference sequence). CDR3 DNA: TGCAGTGCTAGAGGGCGAGATGGGGGCTACACCTTC. This gives the protein CSARGRDGGYTF.

This chain connects TRBV4-3 to TRBJ2-7; TRBD2 matches at 7 bases. Germline values: CDR1 LGHNA, CDR2 YSLEER. The CDR3 has 14 residues. Trimming at V came to 0 bases and at J to 3 bases, leaving 2 bases not matched to a gene. The CDR3 sequence is CASSQESGVYEQYF. The CDR3 DNA follows: TGCGCCAGCAGCCAAGAGAGCGGGGTCTACGAGCAGTACTTC.

This clonotype has more than one count but fewer than ten. The genes are TRBV5-1 and TRBJ2-5, with a weak D call TRBD1 (6 bases). Trimming removed 5 bases at V and 2 bases at J, with 7 bases between. The CDR3 covers 12 residues. From germline, CDR1 is SGHRS and CDR2 YFSETQ. CDR3 coding DNA: TGCGCCAGCAGGGACAGTCAAGAGACCCAGTACTTC. Amino acids: CASRDSQETQYF.

The CDR3 loop is CSVGAGSGNEQFF. In DNA form, the CDR3 reads TGCAGCGTTGGTGCCGGCAGTGGCAATGAGCAGTTCTTC. This sequence joins TRBV29-1 and TRBJ2-1; D gene unclear. Looked up from germline, CDR1 is SQVTM and CDR2 is ANQGSEA. This CDR3 has 13 amino acids. The germline V and J ends were trimmed by 4 bases and 6 bases, with 13 bases remaining between them.

V usage is TRBV18 and J usage is TRBJ2-5, with D possibly being TRBD2 (5 bases). The CDR3 length is 17 residues. The V gene's germline CDR1 is KGHSH and CDR2 LQKENI. Trimming took 1 base from V and 5 from J, leaving 20 bases between them. In DNA form, the CDR3 reads TGTGCCAGCTCACCACGCACTAGTTTTCGTATGGTGGAGACCCAGTACTTC. Amino acids: CASSPRTSFRMVETQYF.

The chain has TRBV4-2 and TRBJ1-1, with 7 bases aligning to TRBD1. Germline V CDR1 and CDR2: LGHNA, YNFKEQ. The CDR3 spans 17 residues. With V trimmed by 1 base and J by 5 bases, 13 bases remained unmatched. CDR3 in amino acids: CASSQGERGQKRTEAFF. The CDR3 coding sequence is TGTGCCAGCAGCCAAGGCGAGAGGGGACAGAAGAGGACTGAAGCTTTCTTT.

This clonotype was counted between two and nine times. The rearrangement joins TRBV5-1 to TRBJ2-7; D not resolved. The length of the CDR3 is 14 residues. The germline V gene has CDR1 SGHRS and CDR2 YFSETQ. Trimming pared 1 base from V and 2 bases from J, leaving 10 bases between. The CDR3, as DNA: TGCGCCAGCAGCTTGCACGAGCCCACCTACGAGCAGTACTTC. Amino acids: CASSLHEPTYEQYF.

The table lists this clonotype with a few counts. The chain carries TRBV7-8 and TRBJ2-3; D is ambiguous. This CDR3 contains 13 residues. Germline V gene data show CDR1 as SGHVS and CDR2 as FQNEAQ. V was cut by 4 bases and J by 3 bases, with 8 bases left in between. The CDR3 sequence is CASSSDRTDTQYF. The CDR3, as DNA: TGTGCCAGCAGCTCCGATAGGACAGATACGCAGTATTTT. Drawing the rest from reference TRBV7-8 and TRBJ2-3, the complete variable domain is GAGVSQSPRYKVAKRGQDVALRCDPISGHVSLFWYQQALGQGPEFLTYFQNEAQLDKSGLPSDRFFAERPEGSVSTLKIQRTQQEDSAVYLCASSSDRTDTQYFGPGTRLTVL.

This clonotype has a handful of counts. CDR3 coding DNA: TGCAGTGCCACGGACAGGGAATCTGTTGGCTACACCTTC. Translation: CSATDRESVGYTF. The chain employs TRBV20-1 and TRBJ1-2; 8 bases match TRBD1. With 6 bases clipped from V and 7 bases from J, the junction kept 10 bases outside the gene matches. Germline values: CDR1 DFQATT, CDR2 SNEGSKA (reference sequence). CDR3 length: 13 residues.

The chain combines TRBV9 with TRBJ2-7; 7 bases are a match to TRBD1. With 3 bases clipped from V and 3 bases from J, the junction kept 6 bases outside the gene matches. Germline CDR1 is SGDLS and CDR2 is YYNGEE. This CDR3 is built from 14 residues. The CDR3 region is CASSGWAGGYEQYF. CDR3 DNA sequence: TGTGCCAGCAGCGGCTGGGCAGGGGGCTACGAGCAGTACTTC.

This clonotype was seen at least ten times. The chain links TRBV3-1 to TRBJ1-4, with D hard to call. Germline assignment: CDR1 LGHDT and CDR2 YNNKEL (reference sequence). The length of the CDR3 is 17 residues. The V and J ends lost 0 bases and 8 bases respectively, with 19 bases between them. As DNA, the CDR3 is TGTGCCAGCAGCCAAGAGACTGGGCGGGGTCGGCGGGAAAAACTGTTTTTT. Protein: CASSQETGRGRREKLFF.

This clonotype was counted ten times or more. This sequence joins TRBV12-3 or TRBV12-4 and TRBJ2-7; D unresolved. The V and J ends lost 3 bases and 0 bases respectively, with 12 bases between them. This CDR3 has 15 amino acids. CDR3 loop: CASSFADSYSYEQYF. The CDR3 region has the DNA TGTGCCAGCAGTTTTGCAGATTCCTACTCCTACGAGCAGTACTTC.

This clonotype was seen repeatedly, ten times or more. The V and J genes are TRBV4-3 and TRBJ2-1; D is ambiguous. This CDR3 has 15 residues. V lost 1 base, J lost 0 bases, and 7 bases lay in between. CDR1 and CDR2 from the germline V gene are LGHNA and YSLEER. The CDR3 spells CASSQAASSYNEQFF. The CDR3 DNA reads as TGCGCCAGCAGCCAAGCGGCTAGCTCCTACAATGAGCAGTTCTTC.

J is TRBJ2-1 and V is TRBV19; 9 bases match TRBD1. The germline V gene has CDR1 LNHDA and CDR2 SQIVND (reference sequence). The length of the CDR3 is 15 residues. Trimming took 5 bases from V and 0 from J; bases not matched to a gene: 2. The chain's CDR3 is CASSAQGASYNEQFF. In nucleotides, the CDR3 is TGTGCCAGTAGTGCACAGGGGGCCTCCTACAATGAGCAGTTCTTC. The full variable domain, in which reference TRBV19 and TRBJ2-1 provide the parts outside the CDR3, is DGGITQSPKYLFRKEGQNVTLSCEQNLNHDAMYWYRQDPGQGLRLIYYSQIVNDFQKGDIAEGYSVSREKKESFPLTVTSAQKNPTAFYLCASSAQGASYNEQFFGPGTRLTVL.

The V gene is TRBV6-5, the J gene TRBJ1-2; 7 bases map to TRBD1. The J segment lost 7 bases and the V segment lost 8 bases, leaving 7 bases of the junction unmatched. CDR1 is MNHEY and CDR2 is SVGAGI in the germline V gene. The CDR3 covers 12 residues. The CDR3 loop is CASSDRVSGYTF. CDR3 nucleotides: TGTGCCAGCTCTGACAGGGTCTCTGGCTACACCTTC.

The CDR3 reads CSVDAGTGPYEQYF. DNA for the CDR3: TGCAGCGTTGATGCTGGGACAGGGCCCTACGAGCAGTACTTC. J is TRBJ2-7 and V is TRBV29-1; 9 positions agree with TRBD1. The CDR3 is 14 residues long. Germline V gene sequence: CDR1 SQVTM, CDR2 ANQGSEA. J was trimmed by 2 bases and V by 3 bases; bases with no gene match: 5.

The gene calls are TRBV4-3 and TRBJ1-4, with unresolved D. CDR3 size: 15 residues. From germline, CDR1 is LGHNA and CDR2 YSLEER. The V end was cut by 5 bases, the J end by 3 bases, with 13 bases between. The CDR3 protein is CASSIRGMANEKLFF. CDR3 nucleotides: TGCGCCAGCAGCATCCGAGGGATGGCTAATGAAAAACTGTTTTTT.

CDR3 sequence reads: CASSFGQHTDTQYF. In DNA, the CDR3 is TGTGCCAGCAGCTTCGGACAGCACACAGATACGCAGTATTTT. The chain joins TRBV7-3 to TRBJ2-3, with a tentative D call TRBD1 (6 bases). V was shortened by 3 bases and J by 2 bases, with 9 bases between the two germline ends. The CDR3 totals 14 residues. Per germline, CDR1 SGHTA and CDR2 FQGTGA.

This chain uses TRBV5-4 with TRBJ2-3; TRBD2 agrees at 12 bases. Trimming removed 9 bases from V and 2 bases from J; junction bases left unmatched: 4. The V gene's germline CDR1 is SGHNT and CDR2 YYREEE (reference sequence). There are 14 residues in the CDR3. CDR3 sequence (DNA): TGTGCCACCCTAGCGGGGGGGATCACAGATACGCAGTATTTT. Its protein product is CATLAGGITDTQYF.